This TCR beta chain was recovered during a study of T cell repertoires in cytomegalovirus infection. General study results and limits: Within the response measured ex vivo, HLA-C-restricted CMV-specific TCR beta clonotypes were dominant.

A note on this clonotype: Its antigen is unidentified.

This CDR3 contains 18 residues. V trimming: 4 bases; J trimming: 9 bases; junction bases outside the gene matches: 13. Germline V gene lookup returns CDR1 SGHDT and CDR2 YYEEEE. TCRdb reprocessed the reads via MiXCR and lists one record per CDR3 protein. Seen here are hundreds of thousands of distinct CDR3 sequences, roughly 9.3% observed once, and the top ten hold around 2.5%. The chain couples TRBV5-6 to TRBJ2-1, with 16 bases lining up with TRBD2. This TCR derives from a human donor in good health (CMV status not recorded). Some clones in this sample may be carry-over from other donors' samples. The sample consisted of PBMCs. This CDR3 is CASSGGGTSGGARAEQFF. The CDR3 region has the DNA TGTGCCAGCAGCGGGGGGGGGACTAGCGGGGGGGCCAGAGCTGAGCAGTTCTTC.